The source of this TCR beta chain is a study of CD8 T cells in ankylosing spondylitis. In its sample, this clonotype was seen a few times. Using its own MiXCR run on the 5' RACE reads, TCRdb lists one record per CDR3 protein. The repertoire consists of tens of thousands of distinct CDR3 sequences, with approximately 11% occurring once and the leading ten covering roughly 1.5%. This receptor was taken from a male donor with ankylosing spondylitis or in good health (not recorded which). The specimen was blood, either unsorted or a sorted T cell fraction (not recorded which).

This CDR3 is CASSYRGQTYQETQYF. CDR3 sequence (DNA): TGTGCCAGCAGTTATCGGGGACAGACGTACCAAGAGACCCAGTACTTC. The chain uses TRBV6-5 and TRBJ2-5, with 7 bases aligning to TRBD1. The CDR3 loop spans 16 amino acids. The germline V gene encodes CDR1 MNHEY and CDR2 SVGAGI. V gave up 3 bases and J gave up 0 bases; unmatched junction bases: 7.